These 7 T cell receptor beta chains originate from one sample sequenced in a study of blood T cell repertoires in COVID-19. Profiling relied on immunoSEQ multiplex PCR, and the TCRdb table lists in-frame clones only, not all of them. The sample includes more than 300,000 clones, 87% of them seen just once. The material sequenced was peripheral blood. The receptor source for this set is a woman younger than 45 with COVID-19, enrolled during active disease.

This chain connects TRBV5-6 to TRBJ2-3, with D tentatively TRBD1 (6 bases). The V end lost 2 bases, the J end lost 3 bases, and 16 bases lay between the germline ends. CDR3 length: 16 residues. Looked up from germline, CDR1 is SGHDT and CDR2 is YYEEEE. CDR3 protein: CASSLLSGQGTDTQYF. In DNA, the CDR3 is TGTGCCAGCAGCTTACTATCAGGTCAGGGGACAGATACGCAGTATTTT.

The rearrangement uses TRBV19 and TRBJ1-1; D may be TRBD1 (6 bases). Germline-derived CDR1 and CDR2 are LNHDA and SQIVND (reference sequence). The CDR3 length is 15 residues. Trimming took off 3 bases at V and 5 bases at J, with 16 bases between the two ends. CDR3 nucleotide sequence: TGTGCCAGTAGTATCCTCAGGGGAGAATGGACTGAAGCTTTCTTT. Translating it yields CASSILRGEWTEAFF. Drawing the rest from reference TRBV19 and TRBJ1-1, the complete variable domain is DGGITQSPKYLFRKEGQNVTLSCEQNLNHDAMYWYRQDPGQGLRLIYYSQIVNDFQKGDIAEGYSVSREKKESFPLTVTSAQKNPTAFYLCASSILRGEWTEAFFGQGTRLTVV.

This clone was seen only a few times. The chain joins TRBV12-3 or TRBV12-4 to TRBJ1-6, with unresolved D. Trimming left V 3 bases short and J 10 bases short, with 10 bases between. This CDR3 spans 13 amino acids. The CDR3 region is CASSLRSGSPLHF. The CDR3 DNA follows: TGTGCCAGCAGTTTGCGGTCGGGATCACCCCTCCACTTT.

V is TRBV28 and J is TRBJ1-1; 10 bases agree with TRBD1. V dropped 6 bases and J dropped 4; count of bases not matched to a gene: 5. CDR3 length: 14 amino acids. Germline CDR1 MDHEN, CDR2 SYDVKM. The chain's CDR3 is CASRIGTGVTEAFF. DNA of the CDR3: TGTGCCAGCAGGATCGGGACAGGGGTCACTGAAGCTTTCTTT.

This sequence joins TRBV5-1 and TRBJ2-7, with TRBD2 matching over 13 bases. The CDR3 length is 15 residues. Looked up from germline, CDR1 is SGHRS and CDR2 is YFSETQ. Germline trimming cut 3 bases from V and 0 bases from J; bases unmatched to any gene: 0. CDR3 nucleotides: TGCGCCAGCAGCTGGACTAGCGGGAGCTCCTACGAGCAGTACTTC. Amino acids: CASSWTSGSSYEQYF.

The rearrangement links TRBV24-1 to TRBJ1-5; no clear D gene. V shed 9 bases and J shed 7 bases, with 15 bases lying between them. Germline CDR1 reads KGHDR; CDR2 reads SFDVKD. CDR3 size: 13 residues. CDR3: CATARDPGQPQHF. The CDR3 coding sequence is TGTGCCACCGCCCGGGATCCGGGCCAGCCCCAGCATTTT.

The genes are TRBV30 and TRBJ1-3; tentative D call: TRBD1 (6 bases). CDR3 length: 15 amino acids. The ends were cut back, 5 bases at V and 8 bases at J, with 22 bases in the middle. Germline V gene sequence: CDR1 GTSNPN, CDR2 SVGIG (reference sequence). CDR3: CAWCVNPQQGDTIYF. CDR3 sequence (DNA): TGTGCCTGGTGCGTCAACCCCCAACAGGGAGACACCATATATTTT.